The 17 T cell receptor beta chains below come from one sample, sequenced in a study of early T cells in non-severe SARS-CoV-2 infection. Each CDR3 protein gets one entry after TCRdb re-called the 5' RACE reads with MiXCR. The sample lists about 83,000 distinct CDR3 sequences; about 10% were seen once. The sample in question was whole blood, obtained at baseline. These receptors came from an adult who was a healthcare worker with PCR-confirmed SARS-CoV-2 infection or an uninfected control (not recorded which).

In DNA, the CDR3 is TGTGCCAGCAGCCCCTCAGGGACGGGCCACACGGGTACGCAGTATTTT. The encoded protein is CASSPSGTGHTGTQYF. The chain is built from TRBV9 and TRBJ2-3; TRBD1 or TRBD2 may be the D gene (5 bases each). The CDR3 sequence is 16 residues long. The germline V gene encodes CDR1 SGDLS and CDR2 YYNGEE. V was shortened by 4 bases and J by 8 bases, with 23 bases between the two germline ends. Supplemented by reference TRBV9 and TRBJ2-3, the full variable domain reads DSGVTQTPKHLITATGQRVTLRCSPRSGDLSVYWYQQSLDQGLQFLIQYYNGEERAKGNILERFSAQQFPDLHSELNLSSLELGDSALYFCASSPSGTGHTGTQYFGPGTRLTVL.

This clonotype occurred many times. The chain couples TRBV4-1 to TRBJ1-6, with D perhaps matching TRBD1 (5 bases). Per the germline V gene, CDR1 is MGHRA and CDR2 is YSYEKL. Trimming took off 1 base at V and 14 bases at J, with 12 bases between the two ends. This CDR3 contains 13 residues. DNA of the CDR3: TGCGCCAGCAGCCAAGCACTAGGGGCTTCCCTCCACTTT. Amino acids: CASSQALGASLHF.

This clonotype has a count of ten or more. The rearrangement uses TRBV4-1 and TRBJ2-6; TRBD2 matches 9 bases. Germline CDR1 and CDR2: MGHRA and YSYEKL. Trimming took 0 bases from V and 2 from J; bases not matched to a gene: 8. The CDR3 consists of 19 residues. The CDR3 reads CASSQEFAGGQAGANVLTF. The CDR3 DNA is TGCGCCAGCAGCCAAGAGTTCGCGGGAGGGCAGGCTGGGGCCAACGTCCTGACTTTC.

This chain connects TRBV7-8 to TRBJ2-1; no clear D. The CDR3 consists of 11 residues. CDR1 is SGHVS, CDR2 FQNEAQ, per germline. Trimming removed 8 bases from V and 9 bases from J, with 11 bases in between. Written as DNA, the CDR3 is TGTGCCAGCGGCATTAGAGGTGAGCAGTTCTTC. Its protein product is CASGIRGEQFF.

This clonotype came up a few times. The genes are TRBV27 and TRBJ1-6; D unclear. Germline V gene data show CDR1 as MNHEY and CDR2 as SMNVEV (reference sequence). The CDR3 has 14 residues. V gave up 3 bases and J gave up 7 bases, with 10 bases separating them. The CDR3 loop reads CASSLFRTNSPLHF. Here the CDR3 DNA reads TGTGCCAGCAGTTTGTTCAGGACCAATTCACCCCTCCACTTT.

This clonotype has more than one count but fewer than ten. This chain links TRBV19 with TRBJ2-7, with TRBD1 as a possible D gene (5 bases). Germline CDR1 LNHDA, CDR2 SQIVND (reference sequence). Between the trimmed V and J ends, which lost 3 bases and 2 bases, there was a span of 14 bases. The CDR3 runs 15 residues. The CDR3 region is CASSMELGRAYEQYF. CDR3 nucleotides: TGTGCCAGTAGTATGGAACTCGGCAGGGCCTACGAGCAGTACTTC.

The chain is built from TRBV20-1 and TRBJ2-3; D assignment may be TRBD1 or TRBD2 (5 bases each). Trimming left V 4 bases short and J 2 bases short, with 16 bases between. The length of the CDR3 is 15 residues. Germline CDR1 reads DFQATT; CDR2 reads SNEGSKA (reference sequence). CDR3 sequence: CSAKAQFGATDTQYF. For the CDR3, the DNA is TGCAGTGCTAAAGCCCAGTTCGGGGCCACAGATACGCAGTATTTT.

V usage is TRBV7-2 and J usage is TRBJ2-3; D possibly corresponds to TRBD2 (5 bases). Germline loops: CDR1 SGHTA, CDR2 FQGNSA. The CDR3 loop spans 12 amino acids. Trimming left V 3 bases short and J 10 bases short, with 11 bases between. The CDR3 loop reads CASSFTTGAQYF. CDR3 nucleotide sequence: TGTGCCAGCAGCTTTACAACCGGGGCGCAGTATTTT.

The chain combines TRBV7-3 with TRBJ2-1; a possible D gene is TRBD2 (5 bases). V was trimmed by 8 bases and J by 0 bases, leaving 14 bases between them. Germline V gene lookup returns CDR1 SGHTA and CDR2 FQGTGA. The CDR3 covers 15 residues. CDR3 loop: CASGGQEGSYNEQFF. CDR3 DNA: TGTGCCAGCGGCGGCCAAGAGGGCTCCTACAATGAGCAGTTCTTC.

This clonotype was detected ten times or more. The rearrangement links TRBV11-2 to TRBJ2-1, with TRBD2 matching 9 bases. The length of the CDR3 is 16 residues. V trimming: 3 bases; J trimming: 4 bases; junction bases outside the gene matches: 7. Germline-derived CDR1 and CDR2 are SGHAT and FQNNGV. The CDR3 protein is CASSLSSGRGYNEQFF. CDR3 sequence (DNA): TGTGCCAGCAGCTTGAGTAGCGGGAGAGGATACAATGAGCAGTTCTTC.

This clonotype was detected many times. The chain recombines TRBV10-3 with TRBJ2-5; 8 bases fit TRBD1. With V trimmed by 3 bases and J by 5 bases, 5 bases remained unmatched. Germline CDR1 ENHRY, CDR2 SYGVKD. CDR3 size: 14 residues. The CDR3, as DNA: TGTGCCATCAGTGATGGGACAGGAGGTGAGACCCAGTACTTC. This codes for CAISDGTGGETQYF.

This clonotype was counted many times. J is TRBJ1-4 and V is TRBV9; possible D gene TRBD1, 6 bases. The V end lost 3 bases, the J end lost 5 bases, and 11 bases lay between the germline ends. The CDR3 runs to 14 residues. Germline values: CDR1 SGDLS, CDR2 YYNGEE. The CDR3 is CASSATGFNEKLFF. As DNA, the CDR3 is TGTGCCAGCAGCGCTACAGGGTTCAATGAAAAACTGTTTTTT. The complete variable domain, with remaining parts taken from reference TRBV9 and TRBJ1-4, reads DSGVTQTPKHLITATGQRVTLRCSPRSGDLSVYWYQQSLDQGLQFLIQYYNGEERAKGNILERFSAQQFPDLHSELNLSSLELGDSALYFCASSATGFNEKLFFGSGTQLSVL.

The sample holds a few counts of this clonotype. The gene calls are TRBV20-1 and TRBJ1-1; D unclear. The CDR3 is 14 residues long. Germline assignment: CDR1 DFQATT and CDR2 SNEGSKA (reference sequence). Trimming shortened V by 3 bases and J by 6 bases, and 17 bases separated the two germline ends. The CDR3 is CSARETVRTAEAFF. The CDR3 DNA reads as TGCAGTGCTAGGGAGACCGTCAGAACGGCTGAAGCTTTCTTT.

Many counts were recorded for this clonotype. The chain has TRBV25-1 and TRBJ2-5; D uncertain. V shed 2 bases and J shed 1 base, with 5 bases lying between them. The CDR3 is made up of 13 amino acids. Germline CDR1 reads MGHDK; CDR2 reads SYGVNS. CDR3 in amino acids: CASSEGSQETQYF. The CDR3, as DNA: TGTGCCAGCAGTGAAGGTTCCCAAGAGACCCAGTACTTC.

The chain carries TRBV7-2 and TRBJ2-3, with TRBD2 identical over 9 bases. CDR1 and CDR2 (germline): SGHTA, FQGNSA. The CDR3 runs to 15 residues. With V trimmed by 5 bases and J by 4 bases, 7 bases remained unmatched. CDR3 sequence (DNA): TGTGCCAGCAGCAGAATAGCGGGAGTTGCAGATACGCAGTATTTT. It is translated as CASSRIAGVADTQYF.

The chain uses TRBV7-6 and TRBJ2-5; 7 positions match TRBD2. The CDR3 length is 14 residues. Germline-derived CDR1 and CDR2 are SGHVS and FNYEAQ. The junction had 10 bases not matched to a gene; V was cut back by 5 bases and J by 7 bases. The DNA for the CDR3 is TGTGCCAGCAGCCCGAGCACGTCGGGGGGGACCCAGTACTTC. Its translation is CASSPSTSGGTQYF.

The chain carries TRBV7-9 and TRBJ2-5, with TRBD2 matching over 7 bases. Germline-derived CDR1 and CDR2 are SEHNR and FQNEAQ (reference sequence). V lost 5 bases to trimming and J lost 5 bases; unmatched junction nucleotides: 14. This CDR3 region has 16 residues. The CDR3 coding sequence is TGTGCCAGCAGCGAAGACCTAGCGGAAGGTCGGGAGACCCAGTACTTC. This sequence encodes CASSEDLAEGRETQYF.